This entry is about one T cell receptor beta chain. Its specific antigen is unknown. Within one base of it there is no much larger clone, and no base qualities were kept. The source of the sample is a study of blood T cell repertoires in COVID-19 (dated by TCRdb to 2018 to 2020). Regarding the study in general: Collaborator samples came from the United States, Italy and Spain and covered acute and convalescent phases of COVID-19. The samples were drawn from two sources: the first 160 participants of the ongoing ImmuneRACE study, and 1,000 to 1,500 subjects contributed by 6 global collaborators. Nearly every sample came with metadata listing a de-identified subject ID, COVID-19 status, age in years and sex. HLA class I and class II types, where available, came from metadata supplied by the sample provider rather than from assay-based typing. The material from the prospective study consisted of cDNA or gDNA derived from T cells, B-cell-depleted T cells, or PBMCs. Subjects who had been exposed to COVID-19, were actively infected with it, or had recovered from it provided the deeply sampled blood TCRbeta repertoires that made up the dataset. The repertoires were released in a freely available public database meant as a resource for research on the immune response to SARS-CoV-2.

Collaborating institutions collected whole blood in K2EDTA tubes following their own protocols. For TCRbeta analysis, collaborator samples were shipped as frozen whole blood, as isolated PBMCs, or as DNA extracted from either sample type. Including cysteine and phenylalanine, the CDR3 has 16 amino acids. Of the read, only the CDR3 DNA is kept; its 48 bases are in frame from base 1. Trimmed from V: 6 bases; trimmed from J: 2 bases; junction bases lacking a gene match: 12. Sequences SGHAT (CDR1) and FQNNGV (CDR2) are obtained from the germline V gene. Overall study outcomes, separate from this receptor: Clinical and demographic metadata were provided uncurated, with the amount varying by source and participant.

TCRbeta CDR3 regions were amplified from genomic DNA using the immunoSEQ Assay, a bias-controlled multiplex PCR. In the paper's pipeline: Nucleated cell counts per sample were estimated from amplification of reference gene primers within the assay. Sequence reads were collapsed and filtered to measure the absolute abundance of every unique TCRbeta CDR3 rearrangement. Productive Simpson clonality was computed per sample as the square root of Simpson's diversity index over productive rearrangements. The clones in this table, taken by TCRdb from immuneACCESS, are in-frame only. Not every clone is retained; where verified, under half of the shortfall comes from an unresolved V gene, and the cause of the rest is unknown. V and J calls and clone size come straight from that table; D and trimming were deduced from the DNA. This sample gives about 210,000 clones in total; roughly 75% of them show up just once. Of the sample, around 7.7% is held by the ten largest clones.

The V and J genes are TRBV11-2 and TRBJ2-7; 8 middle bases align to TRBD1. Sequenced input: peripheral blood. This clonotype originated in a woman between 65 and 79 years old with acute or convalescent COVID-19. The CDR3 here reads CASRQLGTGGTYEQYF. DNA sequence: TGTGCCAGCAGACAGCTTGGGACAGGCGGTACCTACGAGCAGTACTTC.